One TCR beta chain is described in this entry. This sample was included in a study of PD-1 blockade in classical Hodgkin lymphoma. Generated by immunoSEQ multiplex PCR, the TCRdb table keeps only in-frame clones and is missing some. The sample yields some 150,000 clones, 78% seen once. Germline CDR1 reads KGHSH; CDR2 reads LQKENI. The CDR3 covers 14 residues. The V gene lost 6 bases and the J gene lost 1 base, with 12 bases spanning the gap. Relapse was seen in all patients after autologous stem cell transplantation, and brentuximab vedotin exposure was variable. The starting material was peripheral blood mononuclear cells (PBMCs), obtained before the second cycle of nivolumab. This TCR was recovered from a human donor with classical Hodgkin lymphoma. The chain combines TRBV18 with TRBJ1-1; tentatively, D is TRBD1 (5 bases). Written as DNA, the CDR3 is TGTGCCAGCTCCAACAGGACCTCGAACACTGAAGCTTTCTTT. As protein: CASSNRTSNTEAFF. The full variable domain, with the rest looked up from reference TRBV18 and TRBJ1-1, is NAGVMQNPRHLVRRRGQEARLRCSPMKGHSHVYWYRQLPEEGLKFMVYLQKENIIDESGMPKERFSAEFPKEGPSILRIQQVVRGDSAAYFCASSNRTSNTEAFFGQGTRLTVV.